A single sample is the source of the 13 T cell receptor beta chains below, sequenced in a study of blood T cells in healthy people across ages. PCR was performed a second time for about 6 to 11 cycles using a sample-barcoded 5' primer and a J-beta primer mix. TCRdb redid the calling of the 5' RACE reads with MiXCR, one entry per CDR3 protein. The sample lists 1.6 million or so distinct CDR3 sequences, 34% occurring once. Input material: blood. These receptor sequences come from a woman in her twenties or thirties in good health.

This clonotype has only a few counts. The V gene is TRBV3-1, the J gene TRBJ2-4; D ambiguous. Between the trimmed V and J ends, which lost 4 bases and 2 bases, there was a span of 9 bases. Germline CDR1 and CDR2: LGHDT and YNNKEL (reference sequence). CDR3 length equals 14 residues. Here the CDR3 DNA reads TGTGCCAGCAGCCCCCCCCGGTCCAAAAACATTCAGTACTTC. Its translation: CASSPPRSKNIQYF.

The chain joins TRBV20-1 to TRBJ2-7; D may correspond to TRBD1 or TRBD2 (5 bases each). This CDR3 region has 14 residues. Trimming pared 5 bases from V and 3 bases from J, leaving 17 bases between. Germline V gene lookup returns CDR1 DFQATT and CDR2 SNEGSKA (reference sequence). CDR3 sequence: CSARFRDAGYEQYF. For the CDR3, the DNA is TGCAGTGCTCGTTTCCGGGACGCCGGCTACGAGCAGTACTTC.

Worth noting for this clonotype: One end of the junction does not line up with germline, which may come from a read error. The gene calls are TRBV6-1 and TRBJ1-2; D might be TRBD1 (5 bases). Germline V lookup: CDR1 MNHNS, CDR2 SASEGT. The CDR3 runs to 12 residues. CDR3 loop: CASMEGSYGYTF. The CDR3 DNA is TGTGCCAGCATGGAGGGGAGCTATGGTTACACCTTC.

This chain joins TRBV28 and TRBJ1-2; 10 bases fit TRBD1. The CDR3 length is 15 residues. J gave up 4 bases and V 2 bases, and 4 bases lay outside the gene matches. In germline, CDR1 is MDHEN, CDR2 SYDVKM. The CDR3 DNA reads as TGTGCCAGCAGTTTAAAGGGACAGGGGTTCTATGGCTACACCTTC. Translated: CASSLKGQGFYGYTF.

This clonotype has a handful of counts. The chain links TRBV5-1 to TRBJ2-3; D call uncertain. The V end lost 2 bases, the J end lost 2 bases, and 9 bases lay between the germline ends. Germline V CDR1 and CDR2: SGHRS, YFSETQ. This CDR3 is 14 amino acids long. CDR3 residues: CASSFSRVTDTQYF. The CDR3 DNA reads TGCGCCAGCAGCTTTTCCCGGGTCACAGATACGCAGTATTTT.

This clonotype was observed many times. The V and J genes are TRBV29-1 and TRBJ2-1, with unresolved D. The CDR3 is made up of 17 amino acids. CDR1 SQVTM and CDR2 ANQGSEA come from the germline V gene. V was pared by 3 bases and J by 0 bases, with 18 bases between. This CDR3 is CSVEGSHSGYSYNEQFF. CDR3 DNA: TGCAGCGTTGAGGGTAGCCACTCGGGCTACTCCTACAATGAGCAGTTCTTC.

The chain employs TRBV29-1 and TRBJ2-1; maybe TRBD2 (5 bases). The CDR3 runs 15 residues. Trimming removed 5 bases from V and 5 bases from J, with 19 bases in between. Germline-derived CDR1 and CDR2 are SQVTM and ANQGSEA. CDR3 DNA: TGCAGCGTTCCCGCCTTCGAGCGGCCTAACAATGAGCAGTTCTTC. It specifies CSVPAFERPNNEQFF.

J is TRBJ2-7 and V is TRBV7-2; unclear D gene. The V end lost 3 bases, the J end lost 1 base, and 10 bases lay between the germline ends. This CDR3 comprises 14 residues. Germline V gene data show CDR1 as SGHTA and CDR2 as FQGNSA. CDR3 sequence reads: CASSLTRRSYEQYF. Here the CDR3 DNA reads TGTGCCAGCAGCTTGACCCGACGGTCCTACGAGCAGTACTTC.

Only a few counts were recorded for this clonotype. The rearrangement uses TRBV2 and TRBJ2-5; 10 bases align to TRBD2. In germline, CDR1 is SNHLY, CDR2 FYNNEI. This CDR3 contains 15 residues. V shed 2 bases and J 5 bases; nucleotides not matched to a gene: 5. The CDR3 here is CASSETGLAYETQYF. As DNA, the CDR3 is TGTGCCAGCAGTGAAACGGGACTAGCGTATGAGACCCAGTACTTC.

This clonotype showed up just once. The chain combines TRBV4-1 with TRBJ2-7; TRBD2 is a possible D gene (7 bases). The CDR3 totals 16 residues. Trimming stripped 0 bases from V and 2 bases from J, with 14 bases between. Germline CDR1 is MGHRA and CDR2 is YSYEKL. This CDR3 is CASSQESWGGPYEQYF. In DNA form, the CDR3 reads TGCGCCAGCAGCCAAGAAAGTTGGGGGGGGCCCTACGAGCAGTACTTC.

This clonotype was detected only a few times. V is TRBV28 and J is TRBJ2-3; 8 bases match TRBD2. The CDR3 runs 16 residues. Trimming took 5 bases from V and 0 from J; bases not matched to a gene: 7. From germline, CDR1 is MDHEN and CDR2 SYDVKM. The CDR3 nucleotides read TGTGCCAGCAGTCCTCCCGCTAGCGGGAGCACAGATACGCAGTATTTT. Its protein is CASSPPASGSTDTQYF.

The chain carries TRBV20-1 and TRBJ2-7; the D gene is possibly TRBD1 (6 bases). Germline CDR1 is DFQATT and CDR2 is SNEGSKA (reference sequence). Trimming removed 5 bases from V and 3 bases from J, with 14 bases in between. The CDR3 has 13 residues. In DNA form, the CDR3 reads TGCAGTGCTCGACCTGGACAGCACTACGAGCAGTACTTC. Translating it yields CSARPGQHYEQYF.

V gene TRBV5-5 combines with J gene TRBJ1-1, with D hard to call. Trimming took off 1 base at V and 1 base at J, with 11 bases between the two ends. The CDR3 sequence is 15 residues long. From germline, CDR1 is SGHKS and CDR2 YYEKEE (reference sequence). The CDR3 coding sequence is TGTGCCAGCAGCTTGTATCTAGGAACGAACACTGAAGCTTTCTTT. Amino acids: CASSLYLGTNTEAFF.